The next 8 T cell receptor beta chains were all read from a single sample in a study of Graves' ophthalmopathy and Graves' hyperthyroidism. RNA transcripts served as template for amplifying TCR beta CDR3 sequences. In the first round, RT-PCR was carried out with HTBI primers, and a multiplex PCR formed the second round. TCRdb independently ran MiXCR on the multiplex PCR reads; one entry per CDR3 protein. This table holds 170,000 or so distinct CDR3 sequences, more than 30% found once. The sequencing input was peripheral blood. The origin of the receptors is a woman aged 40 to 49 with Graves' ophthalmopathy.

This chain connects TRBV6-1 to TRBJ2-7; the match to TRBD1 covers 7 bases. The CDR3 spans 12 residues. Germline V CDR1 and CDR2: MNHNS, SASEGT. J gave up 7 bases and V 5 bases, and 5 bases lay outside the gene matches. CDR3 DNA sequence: TGTGCCAGCAGTCGGGACAGTCTGGAGCAGTACTTC. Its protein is CASSRDSLEQYF.

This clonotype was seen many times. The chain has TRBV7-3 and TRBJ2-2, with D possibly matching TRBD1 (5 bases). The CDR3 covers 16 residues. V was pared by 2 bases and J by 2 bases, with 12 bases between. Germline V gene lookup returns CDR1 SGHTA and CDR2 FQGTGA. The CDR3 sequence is CASSLWGDYNTGELFF. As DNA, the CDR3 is TGTGCCAGCAGCTTATGGGGCGATTATAACACCGGGGAGCTGTTTTTT. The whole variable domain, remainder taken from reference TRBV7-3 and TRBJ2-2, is GAGVSQTPSNKVTEKGKYVELRCDPISGHTALYWYRQSLGQGPEFLIYFQGTGAADDSGLPNDRFFAVRPEGSVSTLKIQRTERGDSAVYLCASSLWGDYNTGELFFGEGSRLTVL.

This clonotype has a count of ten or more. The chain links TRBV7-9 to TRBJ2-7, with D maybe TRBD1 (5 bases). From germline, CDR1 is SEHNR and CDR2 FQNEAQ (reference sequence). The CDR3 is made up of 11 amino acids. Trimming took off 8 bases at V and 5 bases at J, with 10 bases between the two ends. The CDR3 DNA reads TGTGCCAGCGGGGCGTTGGACGAGCAGTACTTC. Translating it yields CASGALDEQYF. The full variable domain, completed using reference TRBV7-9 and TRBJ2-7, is DTGVSQNPRHKITKRGQNVTFRCDPISEHNRLYWYRQTLGQGPEFLTYFQNEAQLEKSRLLSDRFSAERPKGSFSTLEIQRTEQGDSAMYLCASGALDEQYFGPGTRLTVT.

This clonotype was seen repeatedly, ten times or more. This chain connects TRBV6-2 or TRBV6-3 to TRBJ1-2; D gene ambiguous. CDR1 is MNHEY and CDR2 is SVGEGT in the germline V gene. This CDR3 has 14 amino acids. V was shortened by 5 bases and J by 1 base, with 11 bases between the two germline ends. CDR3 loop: CASSPQPFNYGYTF. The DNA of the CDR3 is TGTGCCAGCAGTCCACAGCCGTTTAACTATGGCTACACCTTC.

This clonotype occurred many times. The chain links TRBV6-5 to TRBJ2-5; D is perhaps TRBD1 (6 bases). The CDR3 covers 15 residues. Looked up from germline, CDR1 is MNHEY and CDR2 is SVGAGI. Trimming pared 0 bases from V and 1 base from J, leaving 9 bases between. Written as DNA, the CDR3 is TGTGCCAGCAGTTACTCGAGGGGGTCCCAAGAGACCCAGTACTTC. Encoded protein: CASSYSRGSQETQYF.

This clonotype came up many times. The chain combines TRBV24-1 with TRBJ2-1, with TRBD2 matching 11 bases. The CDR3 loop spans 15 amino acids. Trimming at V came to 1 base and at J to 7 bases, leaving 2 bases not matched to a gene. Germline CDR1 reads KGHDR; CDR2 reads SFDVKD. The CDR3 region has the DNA TGTGCCACCAGTGATTTAGGGACTAGCGGTAATGAGCAGTTCTTC. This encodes CATSDLGTSGNEQFF.

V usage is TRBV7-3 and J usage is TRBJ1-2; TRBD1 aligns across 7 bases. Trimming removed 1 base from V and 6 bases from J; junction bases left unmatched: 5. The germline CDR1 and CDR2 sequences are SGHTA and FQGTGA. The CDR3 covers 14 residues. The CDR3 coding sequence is TGTGCCAGCAGCTTAAATGGCAGGGGGGATGGCTACACCTTC. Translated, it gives CASSLNGRGDGYTF.

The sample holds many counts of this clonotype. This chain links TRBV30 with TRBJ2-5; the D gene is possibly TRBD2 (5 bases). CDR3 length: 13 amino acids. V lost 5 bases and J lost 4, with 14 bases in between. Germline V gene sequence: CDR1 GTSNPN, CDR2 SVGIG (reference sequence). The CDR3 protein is CAWGSGGGETQYF. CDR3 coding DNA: TGTGCCTGGGGGAGTGGAGGAGGAGAGACCCAGTACTTC.